Listed below are T cell receptor beta chains from one sample, sequenced in a study of T-cell reconstitution after alpha-beta-depleted transplantation in children. TCRdb used MiXCR to reprocess the PCR reads, holding one entry per CDR3 protein. This table holds a few hundred thousand distinct CDR3 sequences, 13% found once. Sample: PBMCs, mostly from graft donor cells, taken 360 days after TCRalphabeta/CD19-depleted stem cell transplant. These receptors originate from a male patient between 5 and 17 years old who had a stem cell transplant for acute myeloid leukemia, so the T cells may come from the graft donor. Both conserved end residues are part of each CDR3. D genes are given only for firm matches. A row's size may be missing; if present it is once, few, many or a size class.

clone_size d_call j_call v_call cdr3_nt cdr3_aa
few . TRBJ2-2 TRBV12-3/TRBV12-4 TGTGCCAGCAGTTTAGGGGGGCTACCACCGAACACCGGGGAGCTGTTTTTT CASSLGGLPPNTGELFF
. TRBD2 TRBJ2-1 TRBV29-1 TGCAGCGCTAGGGGACGGCCGGGGACTAGCGGGAGCAATGAGCAGTTCTTC CSARGRPGTSGSNEQFF
few . TRBJ2-3 TRBV7-2 TGTGCCAGCAGCTTAGCCCTTTACGGGGGCAGCTCTACCTCTAGCACGGATACGCAGTATTTT CASSLALYGGSSTSSTDTQYF
many TRBD2 TRBJ2-5 TRBV4-3 TGCGCCAGCAGCCAAGAGTTGGGTAGCGGGAGCCCCGCGTTAGAGACCCAGTACTTC CASSQELGSGSPALETQYF
many . TRBJ2-2 TRBV7-9 TGTGCCAGCACCGGGGAGCTGTTTTTT CASTGELFF
few . TRBJ2-3 TRBV7-3 TGTGCCAGCAGCTTAACGGTTTGGGCTAACCAAGATACGCAGTATTTT CASSLTVWANQDTQYF
few TRBD2 TRBJ2-3 TRBV20-1 TGCAGTGCTAGACGGAGTAGCGGGATCTCTACAGATACGCAGTATTTT CSARRSSGISTDTQYF
many TRBD1 TRBJ2-3 TRBV6-5 TGTGCCAGCAGTTCCTACACCGCCAACCAGGGGGACCGCACAGATACGCAGTATTTT CASSSYTANQGDRTDTQYF
many . TRBJ2-1 TRBV5-1 TGCGCCAGCAGCTTGACGGGAGAGAGTTACAATGAGCAGTTCTTC CASSLTGESYNEQFF
few . TRBJ2-7 TRBV20-1 TGCAGTGCCCCCGCGATGAGCTTGAGGGGGGCGGCAGGGGAGCAGTACTTC CSAPAMSLRGAAGEQYF
. . TRBJ1-2 TRBV7-2 TGTGCCAGCAGCTTAAGGACGGGGCCCGACTATGGCTACACCTTC CASSLRTGPDYGYTF
few TRBD1 TRBJ1-3 TRBV11-3 TGTGCCAGCAGCTACCAGGGGGCACAAGACACCATATATTTT CASSYQGAQDTIYF
few . TRBJ2-3 TRBV7-6 TGTGCCAGCAGCGCGACTAGTATGGGGGAGGCAGATACGCAGTATTTT CASSATSMGEADTQYF
many . TRBJ2-3 TRBV20-1 TGCAGTGCCTCGAAACTCCTCTACACAGATACGCAGTATTTT CSASKLLYTDTQYF
few . TRBJ2-5 TRBV12-3/TRBV12-4 TGTGCCAGCAGTTTCCCCGGATGGGGAAATAAGGAGACCCAGTACTTC CASSFPGWGNKETQYF
few . TRBJ1-1 TRBV15 TGTGCCACCAGCGAGACAGCCCCGGTGGCTTTCTTT CATSETAPVAFF
. . TRBJ1-1 TRBV28 TGTGCCAGCAGTTTCTGGAGGGGGACGGACCAGAGGACTGAAGCTTTCTTT CASSFWRGTDQRTEAFF
many TRBD1 TRBJ2-1 TRBV28 TGTGCCAGCGCCCGGGACAGGATTTTGAATGAGCAGTTCTTC CASARDRILNEQFF
few TRBD2 TRBJ2-7 TRBV28 TGTGCCAGCCTCAAAGGGACTAGCGGGGGGGAGCAGTACTTC CASLKGTSGGEQYF
many . TRBJ2-1 TRBV15 TGTGCCACCAGCTTGGCCGTCTCTGGCAATGAGCAGTTCTTC CATSLAVSGNEQFF
few TRBD2 TRBJ2-1 TRBV11-3 TGTGCCAGCAGCTTAGGGTCCGGGAGGCCGCCCGGCAATGAGCAGTTCTTC CASSLGSGRPPGNEQFF
. TRBD1 TRBJ2-7 TRBV12-3/TRBV12-4 TGTGCCAGCAGTTTAGCCGACAGGGGTCGAGAGCAGTACTTC CASSLADRGREQYF
few . TRBJ2-4 TRBV18 TGTGCCAGCTCACCAGAACCGGCCAAAAACATTCAGTACTTC CASSPEPAKNIQYF
. . TRBJ2-1 TRBV24-1 TGTGCCACCAGTCACGGGTGGCCAAACAGTGAGCAGTTCTTC CATSHGWPNSEQFF
. . TRBJ2-7 TRBV20-1 TGCAGTGCAACGGTGGGAGGCTGGGACGAGCAGTACTTC CSATVGGWDEQYF
few . TRBJ2-2 TRBV5-4 TGTGCCAGCAGCTGGCGAGATACAGGGTTAAGGGGGGAGCTGTTTTTT CASSWRDTGLRGELFF
many . TRBJ1-2 TRBV7-3 TGTGCCAGCAGCTTCGATTTGGGCGCTGGCTACACCTTC CASSFDLGAGYTF
few . TRBJ2-7 TRBV3-1 TGTGCCAGCAGCCAAGACATAGGGGAAGGCGAGCAGTACTTC CASSQDIGEGEQYF
. TRBD1 TRBJ2-7 TRBV4-3 TGCGCCAGCAGCGTCTTCGGGACAGAAGCCTACGAGCAGTACTTC CASSVFGTEAYEQYF
few TRBD1 TRBJ2-7 TRBV18 TGTGCCAGCTCTCGGACAGGGGCCCCCTACGAGCAGTACTTC CASSRTGAPYEQYF